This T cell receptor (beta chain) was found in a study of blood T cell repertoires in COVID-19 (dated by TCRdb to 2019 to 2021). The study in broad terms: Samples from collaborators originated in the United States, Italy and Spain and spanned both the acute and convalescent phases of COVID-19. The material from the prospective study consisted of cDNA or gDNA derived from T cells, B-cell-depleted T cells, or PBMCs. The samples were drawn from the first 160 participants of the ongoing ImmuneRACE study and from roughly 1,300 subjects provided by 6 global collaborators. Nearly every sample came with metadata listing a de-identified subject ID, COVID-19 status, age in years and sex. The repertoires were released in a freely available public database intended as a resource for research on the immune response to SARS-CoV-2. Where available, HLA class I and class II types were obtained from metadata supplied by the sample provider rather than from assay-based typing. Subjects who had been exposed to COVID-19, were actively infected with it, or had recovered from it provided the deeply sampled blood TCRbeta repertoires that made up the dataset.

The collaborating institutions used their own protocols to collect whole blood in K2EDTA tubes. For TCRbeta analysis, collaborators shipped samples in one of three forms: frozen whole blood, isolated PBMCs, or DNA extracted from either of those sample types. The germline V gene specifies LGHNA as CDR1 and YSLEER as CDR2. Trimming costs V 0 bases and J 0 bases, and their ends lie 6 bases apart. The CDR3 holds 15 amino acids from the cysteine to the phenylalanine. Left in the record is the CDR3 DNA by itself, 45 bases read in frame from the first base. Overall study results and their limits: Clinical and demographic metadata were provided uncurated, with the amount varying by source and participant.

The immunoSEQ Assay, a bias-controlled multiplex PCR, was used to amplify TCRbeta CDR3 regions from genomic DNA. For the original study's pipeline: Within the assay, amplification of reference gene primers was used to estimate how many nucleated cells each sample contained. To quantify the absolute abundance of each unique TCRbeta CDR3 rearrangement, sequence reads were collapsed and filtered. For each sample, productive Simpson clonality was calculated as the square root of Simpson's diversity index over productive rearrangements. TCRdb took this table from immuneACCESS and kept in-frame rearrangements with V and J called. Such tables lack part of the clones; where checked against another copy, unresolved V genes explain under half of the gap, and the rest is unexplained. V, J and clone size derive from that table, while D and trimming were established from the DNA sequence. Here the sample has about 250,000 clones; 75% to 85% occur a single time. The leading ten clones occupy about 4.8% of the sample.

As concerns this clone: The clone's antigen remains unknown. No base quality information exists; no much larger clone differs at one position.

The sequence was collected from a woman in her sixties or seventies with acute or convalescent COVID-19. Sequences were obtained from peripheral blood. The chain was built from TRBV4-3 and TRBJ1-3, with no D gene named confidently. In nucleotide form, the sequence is TGCGCCAGCAGCCAAGATACCTACTCTGGAAACACCATATATTTT. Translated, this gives CASSQDTYSGNTIYF.